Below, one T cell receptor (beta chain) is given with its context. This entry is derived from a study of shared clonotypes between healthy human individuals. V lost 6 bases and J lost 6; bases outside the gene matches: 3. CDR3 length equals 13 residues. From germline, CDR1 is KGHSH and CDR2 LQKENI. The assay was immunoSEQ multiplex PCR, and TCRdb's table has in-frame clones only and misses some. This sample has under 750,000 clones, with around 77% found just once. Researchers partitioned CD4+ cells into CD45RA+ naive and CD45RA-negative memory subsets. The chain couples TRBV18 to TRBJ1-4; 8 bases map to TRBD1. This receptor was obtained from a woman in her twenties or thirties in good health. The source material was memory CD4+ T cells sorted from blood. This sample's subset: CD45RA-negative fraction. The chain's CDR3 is CASSRGQDEKLFF. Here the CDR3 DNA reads TGTGCCAGCTCCAGGGGGCAAGATGAAAAACTGTTTTTT.